This T cell receptor beta chain was sequenced in a study of cytomegalovirus exposure and HLA in healthy donors. The length of the CDR3 is 14 residues. The V and J ends lost 6 bases and 6 bases, in that order; junction bases with no gene match: 8. Per germline, CDR1 MNHNY and CDR2 SVGAGI (reference sequence). This PCR relied on a set of 60 Vbeta primers and 13 Jbeta primers. Authors' analysis steps: Roughly 83 million unique TCR beta chains, 9.5 million to 11 million of them shared, were counted by a later analysis. Sequenced by immunoSEQ multiplex PCR; TCRdb stores in-frame clones only, minus some. V, J and clone size derive from that table, while D and trimming were established from the DNA sequence. This table has approximately 140,000 clones, 81% appearing once.

What was sequenced was PBMCs. This chain connects TRBV6-6 to TRBJ2-7; the match to TRBD1 covers 10 bases. This clonotype originated in a man aged 18 to 30 in good health and CMV-seronegative. This CDR3 reads CASRLGTGVPEQYF. DNA of the CDR3: TGTGCCAGCAGGCTCGGGACAGGGGTCCCCGAGCAGTACTTC.